This TCR beta chain was sequenced in a study of beta chain features in type 1 diabetes. Across the study: Healthy donors and patients showed comparable age, gender and cell yields.

About this clone: Its antigen is not identified.

Study outcomes and limitations: The study notes PCR might favor shorter templates equally in patients and controls. Within each of all four CD4+ subsets, Type 1 diabetes patients had TCRB CDR3s that were moderately but significantly shorter. Relative to healthy donors, patients appeared to have naive, central memory and Treg TCRB repertoires that were more similar.

The study reverse transcribed the entire isolated RNA, so it sequenced expressed TCRB transcripts. Repertoires were generated with immunoSEQ multiplex PCR, while TCRdb's copy carries only in-frame clones and drops some. The sample lists around 340,000 clones, roughly 21% occurring once. Germline CDR1 is SGHNT and CDR2 is YYREEE (reference sequence). This CDR3 is built from 15 residues. The V and J ends lost 4 bases and 0 bases respectively, with 14 bases between them. This TCR was sampled from a woman aged 18-29 years in good health. Sequences were obtained from naive CD4+ T cells from blood. The chain links TRBV5-4 to TRBJ2-7; a possible D gene is TRBD1 (6 bases). For the CDR3, the DNA is TGTGCCAGCAGCCAGGGGACCACCAGCTCCTACGAGCAGTACTTC. This translates into CASSQGTTSSYEQYF.